This TCR beta chain was retrieved from a study of shared clonotypes between healthy human individuals. Study overall: CD4 naive cells filled three plates per donor, CD4 memory three, CD8 naive two and CD8 memory one. Notes on the study in general: Shared clonotypes: approximately 5% naive CD4, 3% to 3.5% naive CD8, under 2.5% memory CD4, approximately 0.4% memory CD8.

The length of the CDR3 is 14 residues. The V end was cut by 7 bases, the J end by 1 base, with 11 bases between. CDR1 and CDR2 (germline): LNHDA, SQIVND (reference sequence). Using immunoSEQ multiplex PCR, the repertoire was profiled, and TCRdb retains in-frame clones only, with some absent. The sample yields around 650,000 clones, approximately 96% seen once. Positively selected for CCR7, the CD45RO-negative cells used as naive CD8 cells excluded terminally differentiated effector memory CD45RA+ cells. Every contributor of samples was a Caucasian grown-up residing in Nashville, Tennessee. As for this clone: Its antigen is undetermined.

V gene TRBV19 combines with J gene TRBJ1-5; no reliable D call. The receptor was isolated from a woman in her 30s in good health. Sequenced sample: naive CD8+ T cells sorted from blood. CDR3 sequence: CASNPGTSNQPQHF. CDR3 nucleotide sequence: TGTGCCAGTAACCCCGGAACCAGCAATCAGCCCCAGCATTTT. Together with reference TRBV19 and TRBJ1-5, the CDR3 gives the full variable domain: DGGITQSPKYLFRKEGQNVTLSCEQNLNHDAMYWYRQDPGQGLRLIYYSQIVNDFQKGDIAEGYSVSREKKESFPLTVTSAQKNPTAFYLCASNPGTSNQPQHFGDGTRLSIL.